Shown below are 8 T cell receptor beta chains from a single sample sequenced in a study of blood T cell repertoires in COVID-19. Produced via immunoSEQ multiplex PCR; TCRdb's table is partial and in-frame only. The sample gives some 55,000 clones, about 77% of which show up once; about 45% is in the top ten. Sample: peripheral blood. The receptors were gathered from a man in his 70s with active or convalescent COVID-19.

In this sample, this clone turned up a few times. The V and J genes are TRBV5-1 and TRBJ2-1, with 7 nucleotides matching TRBD1. Germline CDR1 SGHRS, CDR2 YFSETQ. The CDR3 covers 18 residues. The V segment lost 1 base and the J segment 0 bases; nucleotides outside the gene matches: 10. CDR3 coding DNA: TGCGCCAGCAGCTTGAGCCAAGGGGGCGTAAGCTCCTACAATGAGCAGTTCTTC. It translates to CASSLSQGGVSSYNEQFF.

This chain joins TRBV24-1 and TRBJ2-1; TRBD2 agrees at 10 bases. The CDR3 is 15 amino acids. Germline V gene sequence: CDR1 KGHDR, CDR2 SFDVKD. V shed 3 bases, J shed 4 bases, and the junction held 2 bases outside the gene matches. CDR3 DNA: TGTGCCACCAGTGATCCTAGCGGGAGTTACAATGAGCAGTTCTTC. It is translated as CATSDPSGSYNEQFF.

The V call is TRBV3-1 (or the pseudogene TRBV3-2), the J call TRBJ2-5; weak D call: TRBD2 (5 bases). The CDR3 is 15 residues long. V was cut by 0 bases and J by 6 bases, with 14 bases left in between. CDR1 LGHDT and CDR2 YNNKEL come from the germline V gene (reference sequence). CDR3 protein: CASSQDWVGGKTQYF. In DNA, the CDR3 is TGTGCCAGCAGCCAAGATTGGGTAGGAGGCAAGACCCAGTACTTC.

This sequence joins TRBV10-3 and TRBJ1-1, with a possible D match to TRBD1 (6 bases). CDR3 size: 14 residues. With 6 bases removed from V and 4 bases from J, the gap between germline ends came to 15 bases. Germline V gives CDR1 ENHRY, CDR2 SYGVKD. The CDR3 DNA reads TGTGCCATCAGGACAGGAGAGCAGGGCACTGAAGCTTTCTTT. Translating it yields CAIRTGEQGTEAFF.

The chain links TRBV6-5 to TRBJ1-1; D may be TRBD1 (6 bases). Germline V gene lookup returns CDR1 MNHEY and CDR2 SVGAGI. This CDR3 is built from 15 residues. V shed 6 bases and J shed 5 bases, with 19 bases lying between them. The CDR3 coding sequence is TGTGCCAGCAGCGCGAATCTAGGGACACGGACTGAAGCTTTCTTT. It encodes CASSANLGTRTEAFF.

This rearrangement joins TRBV7-2 to TRBJ1-3, with 8 nucleotides matching TRBD1. The CDR3 has 16 residues. Germline V CDR1 and CDR2: SGHTA, FQGNSA. Trimming at V came to 6 bases and at J to 2 bases, leaving 9 bases not matched to a gene. This CDR3 reads CASSLGPTGAGNTIYF. CDR3 DNA sequence: TGTGCCAGCAGTCTAGGTCCGACAGGGGCTGGAAACACCATATATTTT.

V usage is TRBV10-3 and J usage is TRBJ2-7, with D possibly matching TRBD1 (6 bases). The CDR3 totals 14 residues. V lost 5 bases and J 6 bases, leaving 17 bases between the germline ends. Germline values: CDR1 ENHRY, CDR2 SYGVKD. The CDR3 coding sequence is TGTGCCATCAGTACAGCCCTAGGGACAAGCGAGCAGTACTTC. Its protein product is CAISTALGTSEQYF.

The V and J genes are TRBV18 and TRBJ2-2; 8 bases are shared with TRBD2. V shed 6 bases, J shed 8 bases, and the junction held 11 bases outside the gene matches. In germline, CDR1 is KGHSH, CDR2 LQKENI. CDR3 size: 15 residues. The CDR3 nucleotides read TGTGCCAGCTCCTCCGGAAGCGGGAGTTCAGGGGAGCTGTTTTTT. This encodes CASSSGSGSSGELFF. Full variable domain (missing parts from reference TRBV18 and TRBJ2-2): NAGVMQNPRHLVRRRGQEARLRCSPMKGHSHVYWYRQLPEEGLKFMVYLQKENIIDESGMPKERFSAEFPKEGPSILRIQQVVRGDSAAYFCASSSGSGSSGELFFGEGSRLTVL.